Given below is one T cell receptor (beta chain) in context. These data come from a study of T-cell reconstitution after alpha-beta-depleted transplantation in children. The CDR3 has 19 amino acids. Germline trimming cut 1 base from V and 3 bases from J; bases unmatched to any gene: 14. Germline V gene sequence: CDR1 DFQATT, CDR2 SNEGSKA (reference sequence). Preparation of the TCRbeta library was carried out with unique molecular identifiers. TCRdb passed the PCR reads through MiXCR, listing each CDR3 protein once. The data show about 500,000 distinct CDR3 sequences, about 31% seen once. The origin of this receptor is a human donor who donated a stem cell graft to a child with aplastic anemia. The sample in question was PBMCs from the stem cell graft donor, obtained from the stem cell graft. V usage is TRBV20-1 and J usage is TRBJ2-3; 12 nucleotides align to TRBD2. CDR3 nucleotide sequence: TGCAGTGCTAGAGTGACTAGCGGGAGATCGAGGGTAGTGACAGATACGCAGTATTTT. It encodes CSARVTSGRSRVVTDTQYF.